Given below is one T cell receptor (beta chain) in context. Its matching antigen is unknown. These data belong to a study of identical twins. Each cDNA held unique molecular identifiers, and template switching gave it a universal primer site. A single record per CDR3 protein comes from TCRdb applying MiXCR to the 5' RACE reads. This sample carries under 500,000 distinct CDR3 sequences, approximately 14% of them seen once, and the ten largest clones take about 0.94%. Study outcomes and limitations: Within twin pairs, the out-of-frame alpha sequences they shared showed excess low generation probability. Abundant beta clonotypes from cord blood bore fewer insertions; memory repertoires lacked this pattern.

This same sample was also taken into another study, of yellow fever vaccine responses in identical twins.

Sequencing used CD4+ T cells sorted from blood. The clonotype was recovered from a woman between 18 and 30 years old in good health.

CDR3 bases: TGTGCCATCCAGAGGGCGAACACCGGGGAGCTGTTTTTT. Protein product: CAIQRANTGELFF. The rearrangement uses TRBV19 and TRBJ2-2; a weak D match, TRBD2 (5 bases). Trimming stripped 10 bases from V and 0 bases from J, with 9 bases between. Germline V CDR1 and CDR2: LNHDA, SQIVND (reference sequence). The CDR3 runs to 13 residues.